This TCR beta chain was sequenced for a study of blood T cell repertoires in COVID-19. As processed by the authors: Reference gene primer amplification yielded estimated nucleated cell counts. Assay: immunoSEQ multiplex PCR; the TCRdb copy retains only in-frame clones and omits some. V, J and clone size are those of that table, while D and trimming were read from the DNA. The sample records about 89,000 clones, approximately 86% being singletons. This receptor was obtained from an elderly man with active or convalescent COVID-19. The material sequenced was peripheral blood.

The CDR3 DNA sequence: TGTGCCAGCAGCACACTACGGGACAATGAGCAGTTCTTC. Translating gives CASSTLRDNEQFF. The chain joins TRBV9 to TRBJ2-1; D is ambiguous. CDR1 is SGDLS, CDR2 YYNGEE, per germline. The CDR3 extends over 13 amino acids. V gave up 4 bases and J gave up 5 bases, with 10 bases separating them.